The 10 T cell receptor beta chains presented below share a single source sample, sequenced in a study of graft-versus-host responses after intestinal transplantation. The table came from immunoSEQ multiplex PCR; TCRdb's copy has only in-frame clones and leaves some out. This table has more than 85,000 clones, about 92% appearing once. Their target antigens are unknown. The sequencing here drew on unstimulated CD8+ T cells sorted from spleen or lymph node cells, taken before intestinal transplant. These TCRs come from a human donor who received an intestinal transplant.

The rearrangement links TRBV7-9 to TRBJ2-3, with TRBD2 matching over 11 bases. Germline V gene data show CDR1 as SEHNR and CDR2 as FQNEAQ (reference sequence). There are 14 residues in the CDR3. Here the CDR3 DNA reads TGTGCTAGCGGGGGGGCCCCGGTCACAGATACGCAGTATTTT. Amino acids: CASGGAPVTDTQYF.

The V and J genes are TRBV5-1 and TRBJ1-1, with D hard to call. Germline CDR1 SGHRS, CDR2 YFSETQ. With 3 bases removed from V and 5 bases from J, the gap between germline ends came to 20 bases. The CDR3 runs to 16 residues. The CDR3 loop is CASSYGRGTLLTEAFF. The CDR3 DNA is TGCGCCAGCAGCTACGGACGGGGTACCCTTCTTACTGAAGCTTTCTTT.

This CDR3 reads CASSLVSGGLNQPQHF. CDR3 nucleotides: TGTGCCAGCAGCTTGGTGTCTGGGGGCTTGAATCAGCCCCAGCATTTT. V gene TRBV5-8 combines with J gene TRBJ1-5; a possible D gene is TRBD1 (6 bases). The CDR3 sequence is 16 residues long. V gave up 0 bases and J gave up 4 bases, with 14 bases separating them. Germline CDR1 is SGHTS and CDR2 is YDEGEE.

The J gene is TRBJ2-3, the V gene TRBV9; tentative D call: TRBD2 (7 bases). The V gene's germline CDR1 is SGDLS and CDR2 YYNGEE. The CDR3 sequence is 16 residues long. V shed 4 bases and J shed 1 base, with 16 bases lying between them. CDR3 bases: TGTGCCAGCAGCCCCGAGGGGGGGGCTGGCACAGATACGCAGTATTTT. This sequence encodes CASSPEGGAGTDTQYF.

The CDR3, as DNA: TGTGCCAGCAGCCCCAAAGGAGGCCCCTCCACCTGGGGCTACACCTTC. Translated: CASSPKGGPSTWGYTF. The chain is built from TRBV27 and TRBJ1-2; no definite D call. CDR3 size: 16 residues. Germline CDR1 and CDR2: MNHEY and SMNVEV (reference sequence). V was clipped by 6 bases and J by 8 bases, with 25 bases between them.

In this sample, this clone turned up once. The V gene is TRBV4-3, the J gene TRBJ1-1; TRBD1 matches at 8 bases. Germline CDR1 LGHNA, CDR2 YSLEER. This CDR3 is 14 amino acids long. With 1 base clipped from V and 5 bases from J, the junction kept 3 bases outside the gene matches. Written as DNA, the CDR3 is TGCGCCAGCAGCCAAGGGACAGGGCGAACTGAAGCTTTCTTT. As protein: CASSQGTGRTEAFF.

The rearrangement links TRBV7-8 to TRBJ1-5; 7 positions match TRBD1. The CDR3 spans 15 residues. Germline CDR1 SGHVS, CDR2 FQNEAQ. V gave up 0 bases and J gave up 5 bases; unmatched junction bases: 4. DNA for the CDR3: TGTGCCAGCAGCTTAGCGGCAGGGGGTGATCAGCCCCAGCATTTT. Residues: CASSLAAGGDQPQHF.

This sequence joins TRBV5-1 and TRBJ2-3; 8 nucleotides agree with TRBD1. Germline-derived CDR1 and CDR2 are SGHRS and YFSETQ. The CDR3 extends over 15 amino acids. Trimming cost V 4 bases and J 2 bases; bases outside gene matches: 6. The CDR3 bases are TGCGCCAGCAGCGGACAGGGACAGGCCACAGATACGCAGTATTTT. Translated, it gives CASSGQGQATDTQYF.

The rearrangement joins TRBV6-1 to TRBJ1-2, with TRBD1 identical over 7 bases. This CDR3 is 14 amino acids long. Trimming cost V 4 bases and J 1 base; bases outside gene matches: 3. Looked up from germline, CDR1 is MNHNS and CDR2 is SASEGT. The CDR3 here is CASSGRDSNYGYTF. The CDR3 coding sequence is TGTGCCAGCAGTGGACGGGACAGTAACTATGGCTACACCTTC.

The chain links TRBV9 to TRBJ2-3, with TRBD2 identical over 8 bases. Unmatched junction bases numbered 11, after V lost 7 bases and J lost 4 bases. CDR1 is SGDLS, CDR2 YYNGEE, per germline. This CDR3 has 15 amino acids. CDR3 loop: CASAGGGRWADTQYF. CDR3 nucleotides: TGTGCCAGCGCCGGGGGGGGGCGGTGGGCAGATACGCAGTATTTT.